This T cell receptor (beta chain) is from a study of memory CD4+ T cells and cytomegalovirus serostatus. Assay: immunoSEQ multiplex PCR; the TCRdb copy retains only in-frame clones and omits some. The table shows about 39,000 clones, with around 84% occurring only once. Trimming pared 5 bases from V and 5 bases from J, leaving 12 bases between. CDR1 and CDR2 from the germline V gene are SGHTA and FQGNSA. The CDR3 runs 13 residues. This clone was counted a single time. What it binds is not known. Study conclusions and caveats: Of under 200 reported CMV TCRbeta sequences, around 63 were found in memory CD4+ repertoires. Suggested: most of the CMV-linked TCR signature lies in CD4+ memory cells.

Single viable CD3+CD4+CD8-CD45RO+ cells were sorted as the memory CD4+ T cells. Donors' CMV status reflects serum IgG against pp150, pp28, p38, p52. The rearrangement links TRBV7-2 to TRBJ1-2; the D gene is possibly TRBD1 (5 bases). Sequencing was done on a sample of memory CD4+ T cells from blood. The sequence was obtained from an adult in good health and CMV-seronegative. The CDR3 here is CASSLDSVYGYTF. CDR3 nucleotide sequence: TGTGCCAGCAGCCTCGACAGCGTGTATGGCTACACCTTC.